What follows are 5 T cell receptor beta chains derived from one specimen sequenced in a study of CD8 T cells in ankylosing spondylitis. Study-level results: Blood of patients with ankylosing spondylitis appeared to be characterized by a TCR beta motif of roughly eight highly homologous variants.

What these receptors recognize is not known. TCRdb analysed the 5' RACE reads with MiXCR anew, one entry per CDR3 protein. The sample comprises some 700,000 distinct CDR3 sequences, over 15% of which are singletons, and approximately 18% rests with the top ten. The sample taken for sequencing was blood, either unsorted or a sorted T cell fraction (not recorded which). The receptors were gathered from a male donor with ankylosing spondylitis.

CDR3 loop: CSAPRQGVSAYNEQFF. The DNA for the CDR3 is TGCAGTGCTCCCCGACAGGGCGTAAGCGCCTACAATGAGCAGTTCTTC. This chain connects TRBV20-1 to TRBJ2-1; 7 bases map to TRBD1. This CDR3 region has 16 residues. The V and J ends lost 5 bases and 2 bases, in that order; junction bases with no gene match: 12. Per the germline V gene, CDR1 is DFQATT and CDR2 is SNEGSKA (reference sequence).

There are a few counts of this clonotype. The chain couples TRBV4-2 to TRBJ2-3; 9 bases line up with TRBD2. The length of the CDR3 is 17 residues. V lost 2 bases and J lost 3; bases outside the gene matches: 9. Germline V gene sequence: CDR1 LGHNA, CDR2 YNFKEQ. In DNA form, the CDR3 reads TGTGCCAGCAGCCAATTGATAGCGGGAGTCCCGACAGATACGCAGTATTTT. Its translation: CASSQLIAGVPTDTQYF.

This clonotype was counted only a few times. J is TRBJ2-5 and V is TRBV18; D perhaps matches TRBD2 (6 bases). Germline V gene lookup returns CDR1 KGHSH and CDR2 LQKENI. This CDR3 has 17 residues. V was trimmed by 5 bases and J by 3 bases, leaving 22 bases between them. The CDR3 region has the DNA TGTGCCAGCTCAACGACCAGCGGGCTATCTCAGAAAGAGACCCAGTACTTC. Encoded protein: CASSTTSGLSQKETQYF.

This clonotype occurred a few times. CDR3 coding DNA: TGTGCCAGCAGAGGGACAGGGGGTTTTCAGCCCCAGCATTTT. This translates into CASRGTGGFQPQHF. The J gene is TRBJ1-5, the V gene TRBV28; the match to TRBD1 covers 11 bases. Germline CDR1 reads MDHEN; CDR2 reads SYDVKM. The CDR3 is made up of 14 amino acids. The J segment lost 6 bases and the V segment lost 6 bases, leaving 4 bases of the junction unmatched.

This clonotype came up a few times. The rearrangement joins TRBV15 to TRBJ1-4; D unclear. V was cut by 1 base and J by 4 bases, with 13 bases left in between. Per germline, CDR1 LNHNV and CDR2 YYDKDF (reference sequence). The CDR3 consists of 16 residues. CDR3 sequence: CATSRAQPDGNEKLFF. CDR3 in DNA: TGTGCCACCAGCAGAGCACAACCGGACGGTAATGAAAAACTGTTTTTT.